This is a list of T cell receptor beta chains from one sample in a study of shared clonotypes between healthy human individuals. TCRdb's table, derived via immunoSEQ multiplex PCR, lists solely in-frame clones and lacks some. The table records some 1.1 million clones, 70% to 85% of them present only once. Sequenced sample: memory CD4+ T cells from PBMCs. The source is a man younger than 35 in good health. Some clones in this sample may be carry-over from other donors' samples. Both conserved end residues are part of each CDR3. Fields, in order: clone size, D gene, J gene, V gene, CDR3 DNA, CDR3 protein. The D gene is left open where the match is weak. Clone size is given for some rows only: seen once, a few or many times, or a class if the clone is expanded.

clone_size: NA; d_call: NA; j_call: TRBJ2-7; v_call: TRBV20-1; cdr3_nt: TGCAGTGCTAGTATGTGGGAGCAGTACTTC; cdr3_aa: CSASMWEQYF
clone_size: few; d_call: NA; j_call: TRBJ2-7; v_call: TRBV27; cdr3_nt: TGTGCCAGCAGTCCAGTTGAGGCTGGCTCCTACGAGCAGTACTTC; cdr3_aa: CASSPVEAGSYEQYF
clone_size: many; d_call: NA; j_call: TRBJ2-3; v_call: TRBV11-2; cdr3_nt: TGTGCCAGCAGCTTAGGACCCCCAGGGGATACGCAGTATTTT; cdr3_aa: CASSLGPPGDTQYF
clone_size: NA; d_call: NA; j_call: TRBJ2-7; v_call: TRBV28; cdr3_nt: TGTGCCAGCGGTATCCTAAGCTCCTACGAGCAGTACTTC; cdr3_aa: CASGILSSYEQYF
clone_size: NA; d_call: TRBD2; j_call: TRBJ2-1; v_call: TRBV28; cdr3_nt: TGTGCCAGCAGTTCCCCCGCGACTAGCGGGAGCCTAAGGTTGTACAATGAGCAGTTCTTC; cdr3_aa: CASSSPATSGSLRLYNEQFF
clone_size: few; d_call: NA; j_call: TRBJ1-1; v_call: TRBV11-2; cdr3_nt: TGTGCCAGCAGCTTAGTTGGGAGGGGAGGCACTGAAGCTTTCTTT; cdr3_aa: CASSLVGRGGTEAFF
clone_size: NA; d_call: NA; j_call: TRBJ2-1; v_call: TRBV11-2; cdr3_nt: TGTGCCAGCAGCTTAAGGTCTAATGAGCAGTTCTTC; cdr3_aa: CASSLRSNEQFF
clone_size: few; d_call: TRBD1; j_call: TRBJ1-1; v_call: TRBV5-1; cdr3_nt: TGCGCCAGCAGCTTGGGACAGGGGGCCGGGGATGAAGCTTTCTTT; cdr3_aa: CASSLGQGAGDEAFF
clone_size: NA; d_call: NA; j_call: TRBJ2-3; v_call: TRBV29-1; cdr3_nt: TGCAGCTGGGGGGCGGGTAGCACAGATACGCAGTATTTT; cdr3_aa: CSWGAGSTDTQYF
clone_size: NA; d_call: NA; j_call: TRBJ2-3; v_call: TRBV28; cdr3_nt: TGTGCCAGCAGTTTCCGGAGTCCAGATACGCAGTATTTT; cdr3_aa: CASSFRSPDTQYF
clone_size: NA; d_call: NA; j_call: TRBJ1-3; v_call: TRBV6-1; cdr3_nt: TGTGCCAGCAGTGAAGTCGCAGTCCACTACGGTGGAAACACCATATATTTT; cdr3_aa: CASSEVAVHYGGNTIYF
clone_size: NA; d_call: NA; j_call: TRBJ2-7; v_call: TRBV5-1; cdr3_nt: TGCGCCAGCAGCCCGGGGGGCGGGCTCTCCTACGAGCAGTACTTC; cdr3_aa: CASSPGGGLSYEQYF
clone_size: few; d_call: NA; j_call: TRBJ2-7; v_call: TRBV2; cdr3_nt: TGTGCCAGCAGTGACCGCTCTACATTCTCCTACGAGCAGTACTTC; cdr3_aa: CASSDRSTFSYEQYF
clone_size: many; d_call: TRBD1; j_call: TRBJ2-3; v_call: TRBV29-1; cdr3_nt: TGCAGCGTTGCTCTAGGGACAGGGCGCACAGATACGCAGTATTTT; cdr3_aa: CSVALGTGRTDTQYF
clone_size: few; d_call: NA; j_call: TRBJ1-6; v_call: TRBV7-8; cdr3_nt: TGTGCCAGCAGCAGACAGAATAATTCACCCCTCCACTTT; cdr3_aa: CASSRQNNSPLHF
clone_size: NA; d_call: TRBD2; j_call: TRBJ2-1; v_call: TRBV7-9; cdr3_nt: TGTGCCAGCAGCTTACGAGCGGGAGAGAAAGAGCAGTTCTTC; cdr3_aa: CASSLRAGEKEQFF
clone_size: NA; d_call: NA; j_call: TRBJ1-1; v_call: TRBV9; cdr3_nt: TGTGCCAGCAGCGTCGGACTCCAAGCAGGGGAAGCTTTCTTT; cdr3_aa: CASSVGLQAGEAFF
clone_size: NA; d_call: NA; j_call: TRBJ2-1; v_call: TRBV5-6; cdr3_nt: TGTGCCAGCAGCTTGGGACGGGCCGGGGATGAGCAGTTCTTC; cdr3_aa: CASSLGRAGDEQFF
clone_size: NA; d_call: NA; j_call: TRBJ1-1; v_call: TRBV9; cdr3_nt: TGTGCCAGCAGCGTAGCTTATTATAACACTGAAGCTTTCTTT; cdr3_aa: CASSVAYYNTEAFF
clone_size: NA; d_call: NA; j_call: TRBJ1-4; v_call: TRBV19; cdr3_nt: TGTGCCAGTAGTAACTGGGATTATGAAAAACTGTTTTTT; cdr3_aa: CASSNWDYEKLFF
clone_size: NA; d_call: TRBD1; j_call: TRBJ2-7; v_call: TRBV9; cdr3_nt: TGTGCCAGCAGCGTAGCTTGCGGGGACAGGGGGTCTGAGCCCTACGAGCAGTACTTC; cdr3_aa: CASSVACGDRGSEPYEQYF
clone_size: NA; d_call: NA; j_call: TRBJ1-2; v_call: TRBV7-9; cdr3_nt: TGTGCCAGCAGCTTAAGGGACATTCATGGCTACACCTTC; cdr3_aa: CASSLRDIHGYTF
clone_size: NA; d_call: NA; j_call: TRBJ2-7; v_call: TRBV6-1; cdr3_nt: TGTGCCAGCAGTCTGACAGGTTCCTCCTACGAGCAGTACTTC; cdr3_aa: CASSLTGSSYEQYF
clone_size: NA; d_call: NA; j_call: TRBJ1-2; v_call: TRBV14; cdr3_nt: TGTGCCAGCAGCCCGCGTTTCGGCGCGGACTATGGCTACACCTTC; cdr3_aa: CASSPRFGADYGYTF
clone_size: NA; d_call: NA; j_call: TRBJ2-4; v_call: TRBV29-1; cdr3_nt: TGCAGCGTCGGGTCTCTGGGCGCCAAAAACATTCAGTACTTC; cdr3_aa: CSVGSLGAKNIQYF
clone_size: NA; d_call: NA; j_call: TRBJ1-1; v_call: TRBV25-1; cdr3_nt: TGTGCCAGCAGTGAATGGGGGGGGCGCGTCACTGAAGCTTTCTTT; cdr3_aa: CASSEWGGRVTEAFF
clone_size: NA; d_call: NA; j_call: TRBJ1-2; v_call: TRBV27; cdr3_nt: TGTGCCAGCAGTTACCACAACGGGCATGGCTACACCTTC; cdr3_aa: CASSYHNGHGYTF
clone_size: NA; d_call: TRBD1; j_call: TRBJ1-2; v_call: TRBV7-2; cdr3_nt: TGTGCCAGCAGCGTGACCGGGGACAGGGCCTATGGCTACACCTTC; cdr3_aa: CASSVTGDRAYGYTF
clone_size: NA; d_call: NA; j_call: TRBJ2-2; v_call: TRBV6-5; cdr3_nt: TGTGCCAGCAGTTACTCGTCCAGCGGGCTTACCGGGGAGCTGTTTTTT; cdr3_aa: CASSYSSSGLTGELFF
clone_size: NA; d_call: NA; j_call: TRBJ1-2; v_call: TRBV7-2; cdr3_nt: TGTGCCAGCAGCTTCTATGGACAGAGGGGCTACACCTTC; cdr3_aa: CASSFYGQRGYTF
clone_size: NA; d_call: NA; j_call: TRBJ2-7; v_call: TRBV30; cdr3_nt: TGTGCCTGGACCTCCCGACAGGCTCAGGAGCAGTACTTC; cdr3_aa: CAWTSRQAQEQYF
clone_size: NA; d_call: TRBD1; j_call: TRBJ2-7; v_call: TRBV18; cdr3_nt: TGTGCCAGCTCAACAGGGGGCAGGGCGGGAGAGCAGTACTTC; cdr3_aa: CASSTGGRAGEQYF
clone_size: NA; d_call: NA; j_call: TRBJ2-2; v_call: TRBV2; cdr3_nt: TGTGCCAGCACAAGGCGCGGCGACACCGGGGAGCTGTTTTTT; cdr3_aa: CASTRRGDTGELFF
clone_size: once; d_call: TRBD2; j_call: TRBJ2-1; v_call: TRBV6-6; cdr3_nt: TGTGCCAGCGGCCGGCTAGCGGGGCTCAATGAGCAGTTCTTC; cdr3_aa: CASGRLAGLNEQFF
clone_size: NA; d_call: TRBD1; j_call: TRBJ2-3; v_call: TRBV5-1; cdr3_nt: TGCGCCAGCAGCCTGACAGGGACAGGAGATACGCAGTATTTT; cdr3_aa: CASSLTGTGDTQYF
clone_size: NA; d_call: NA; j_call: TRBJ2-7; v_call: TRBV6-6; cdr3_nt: TGTGCCAGCAGTTGCAACGGTAACGAGCAGTACTTC; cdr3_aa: CASSCNGNEQYF
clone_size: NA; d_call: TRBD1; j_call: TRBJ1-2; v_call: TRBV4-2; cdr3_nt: TGTGCCAGCAGCCAAGGGCGGGACAGGCTGGGCTATGGCTACACCTTC; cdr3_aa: CASSQGRDRLGYGYTF
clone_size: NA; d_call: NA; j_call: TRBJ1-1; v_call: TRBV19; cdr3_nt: TGTGCCAGTTCCGACAGGATCACCTTTGAAGCTTTCTTT; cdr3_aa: CASSDRITFEAFF
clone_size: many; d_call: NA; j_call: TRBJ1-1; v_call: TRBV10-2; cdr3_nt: TGCGCCAGCAGTTCCGGGACCTTTCGGGACACTGAAGCTTTCTTT; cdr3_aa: CASSSGTFRDTEAFF
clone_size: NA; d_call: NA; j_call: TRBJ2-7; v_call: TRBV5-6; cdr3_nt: TGTGCCAGCACCACAGCTTTACTGACAGGCTCCGCCGAGCAGTACTTC; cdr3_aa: CASTTALLTGSAEQYF
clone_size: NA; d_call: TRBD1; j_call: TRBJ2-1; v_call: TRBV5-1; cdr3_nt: TGCGCCAGCAGTACAGGGGCTTGGGGTGAGCAGTTCTTC; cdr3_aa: CASSTGAWGEQFF
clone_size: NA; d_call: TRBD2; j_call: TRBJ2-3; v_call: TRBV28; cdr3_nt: TGTGCCAGCAGTTTATGGAACCCGCTAGCGGGAGGGCCGGGGGCCCGGGATACGCAGTATTTT; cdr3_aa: CASSLWNPLAGGPGARDTQYF
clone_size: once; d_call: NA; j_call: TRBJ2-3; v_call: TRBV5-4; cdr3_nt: TGTGCCAGCAGCCCGACGGGTTACACAGATACGCAGTATTTT; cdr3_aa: CASSPTGYTDTQYF
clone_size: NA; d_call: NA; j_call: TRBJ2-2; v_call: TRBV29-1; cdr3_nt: TGCAGCGTTGGGCTGAGCCAGGGTGCCACCGGGGAGCTGTTTTTT; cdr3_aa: CSVGLSQGATGELFF
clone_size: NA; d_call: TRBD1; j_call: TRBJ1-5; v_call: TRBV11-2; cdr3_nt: TGTGCCAGCAGCTCCGGGACAGGGGGTCAGCCCCAGCATTTT; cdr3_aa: CASSSGTGGQPQHF
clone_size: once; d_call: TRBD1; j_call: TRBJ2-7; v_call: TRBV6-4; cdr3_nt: TGTGCCAGCCTAGACCGGGACAGGGGAAACGAGCAGTACTTC; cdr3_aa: CASLDRDRGNEQYF
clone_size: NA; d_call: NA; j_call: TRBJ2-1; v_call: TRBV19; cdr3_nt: TGTGCCAGTAGTGGTTCCGGGACCCTCCGGACAGATGAGCAGTTCTTC; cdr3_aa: CASSGSGTLRTDEQFF
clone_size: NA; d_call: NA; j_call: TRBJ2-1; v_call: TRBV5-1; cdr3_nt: TGCGCCAGCAGCCCAAGGACAGTCCTCTCCTACAATGAGCAGTTCTTC; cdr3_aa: CASSPRTVLSYNEQFF
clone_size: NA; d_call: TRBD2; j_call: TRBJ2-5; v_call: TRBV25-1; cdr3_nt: TGTGCCAGCAGTGAAGGCCCATTAGCGGGGGGAGGCCAAGAGACCCAGTACTTC; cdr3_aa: CASSEGPLAGGGQETQYF
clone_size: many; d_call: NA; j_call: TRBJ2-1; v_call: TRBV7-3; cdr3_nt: TGTGCCAGCAGCCTGGGACCCGCCGGCTCCTACAATGAGCAGTTCTTC; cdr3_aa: CASSLGPAGSYNEQFF
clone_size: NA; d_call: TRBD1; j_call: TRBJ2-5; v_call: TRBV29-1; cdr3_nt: TGCAGCGGGAAAGGGGGCGAGACCCAGTACTTC; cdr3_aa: CSGKGGETQYF
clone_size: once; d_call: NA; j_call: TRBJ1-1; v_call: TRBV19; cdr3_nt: TGTGCCAGTAGTAAGATTAACTCTCGGGGGTGGACTGAAGCTTTCTTT; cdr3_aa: CASSKINSRGWTEAFF
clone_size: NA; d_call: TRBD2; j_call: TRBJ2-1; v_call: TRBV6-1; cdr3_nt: TGTGCCAGCAGTGAAGCGGGAGGGGTAACCTACAATGAGCAGTTCTTC; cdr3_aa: CASSEAGGVTYNEQFF
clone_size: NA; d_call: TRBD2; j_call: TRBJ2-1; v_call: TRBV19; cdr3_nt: TGTGCCAGTAGTATGAGTAGCGGGCGCTATGAGCAGTTCTTC; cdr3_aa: CASSMSSGRYEQFF